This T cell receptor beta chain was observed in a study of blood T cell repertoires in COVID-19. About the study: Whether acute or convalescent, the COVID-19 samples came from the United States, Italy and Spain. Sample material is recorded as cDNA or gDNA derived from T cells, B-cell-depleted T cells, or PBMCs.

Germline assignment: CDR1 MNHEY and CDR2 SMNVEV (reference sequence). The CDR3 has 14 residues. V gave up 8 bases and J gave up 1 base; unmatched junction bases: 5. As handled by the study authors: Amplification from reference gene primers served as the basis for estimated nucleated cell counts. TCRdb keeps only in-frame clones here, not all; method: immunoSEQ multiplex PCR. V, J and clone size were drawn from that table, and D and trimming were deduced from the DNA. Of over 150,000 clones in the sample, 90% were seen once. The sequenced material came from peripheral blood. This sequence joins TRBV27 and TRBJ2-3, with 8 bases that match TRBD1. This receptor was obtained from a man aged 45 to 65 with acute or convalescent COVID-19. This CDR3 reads CASAQGGGTDTQYF. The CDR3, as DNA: TGTGCCAGCGCACAGGGGGGAGGCACAGATACGCAGTATTTT.